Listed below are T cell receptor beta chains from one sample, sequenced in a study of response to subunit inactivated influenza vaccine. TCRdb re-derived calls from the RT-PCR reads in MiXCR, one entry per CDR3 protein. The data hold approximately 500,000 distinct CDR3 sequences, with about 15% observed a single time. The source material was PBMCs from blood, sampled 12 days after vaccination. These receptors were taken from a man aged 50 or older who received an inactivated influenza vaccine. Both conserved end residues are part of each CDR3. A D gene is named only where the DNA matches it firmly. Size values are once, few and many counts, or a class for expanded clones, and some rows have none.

cdr3_nt: TGCAGCCTAACAAAGGGGATTGTGACTGAAGCTTTCTTT
cdr3_aa: CSLTKGIVTEAFF
j_call: TRBJ1-1
d_call: -
clone_size: few
v_call: TRBV29-1

cdr3_nt: TGCAGCGTTGGTTACAGGGGGTACAATGAGCAGTTCTTC
cdr3_aa: CSVGYRGYNEQFF
j_call: TRBJ2-1
d_call: TRBD1
clone_size: -
v_call: TRBV29-1

cdr3_nt: TGTGCCAGCAGCTTGAGGGTGGGGACTAGGCACAATGAGCAGTTCTTC
cdr3_aa: CASSLRVGTRHNEQFF
j_call: TRBJ2-1
d_call: TRBD2
clone_size: -
v_call: TRBV12-3/TRBV12-4

cdr3_nt: TGCGCCAGCAGCTTGGAGGTAGGGACCGAGCAGTACTTC
cdr3_aa: CASSLEVGTEQYF
j_call: TRBJ2-7
d_call: -
clone_size: many
v_call: TRBV5-1

cdr3_nt: TGTGCCAGCAGCTCCTGGACTAGCGGGGGCGCGAAAGCCTACGAGCAGTACTTC
cdr3_aa: CASSSWTSGGAKAYEQYF
j_call: TRBJ2-7
d_call: TRBD2
clone_size: -
v_call: TRBV11-2

cdr3_nt: TGCGCCAGCAGCCAAGATTGGAGGGGGCGCACCCCCAATGAGCAGTTCTTC
cdr3_aa: CASSQDWRGRTPNEQFF
j_call: TRBJ2-1
d_call: -
clone_size: few
v_call: TRBV4-3

cdr3_nt: TGTGCCAGCAGCGTAGCGGCCGGACAAGACTCCTACGAGCAGTACTTC
cdr3_aa: CASSVAAGQDSYEQYF
j_call: TRBJ2-7
d_call: -
clone_size: -
v_call: TRBV9

cdr3_nt: TGCGCCAGCAGCGGATCCGGGACATCTGGGGCCAACGTCCTGACTTTC
cdr3_aa: CASSGSGTSGANVLTF
j_call: TRBJ2-6
d_call: -
clone_size: -
v_call: TRBV5-1

cdr3_nt: TGTGCCAGCAGCTTACTTCCCTCCTACGAGCAGTACTTC
cdr3_aa: CASSLLPSYEQYF
j_call: TRBJ2-7
d_call: -
clone_size: few
v_call: TRBV7-9

cdr3_nt: TGTGCCAGCAATCTTCAGGGGGCATCTGGCTACACCTTC
cdr3_aa: CASNLQGASGYTF
j_call: TRBJ1-2
d_call: TRBD1
clone_size: -
v_call: TRBV2

cdr3_nt: TGTGCCAGCAGCCAAACCCACCCGGGACTAGCGGGGTGGAATGAGCAGTTCTTC
cdr3_aa: CASSQTHPGLAGWNEQFF
j_call: TRBJ2-1
d_call: TRBD2
clone_size: few
v_call: TRBV3-1

cdr3_nt: TGTGCCAGCAGCCAGACAGGGGGCGGCACAGATACGCAGTATTTT
cdr3_aa: CASSQTGGGTDTQYF
j_call: TRBJ2-3
d_call: TRBD1
clone_size: -
v_call: TRBV4-2